The TCR beta chain described here comes from a study of blood T cell repertoires in COVID-19. In the study overall: Sources were T cells, B-cell-depleted T cells, or PBMCs; the material itself was cDNA or gDNA.

Per the original data handling: Amplifying reference gene primers gave estimates of nucleated cell counts. TCRdb's copy holds only in-frame clones and misses some; the assay was immunoSEQ multiplex PCR. V and J calls and clone size are copied from that table; D and trimming were computed from the DNA. The table includes 85,000 to 130,000 clones, 90% to 95% detected once. The sample holds one count of this clone. From germline, CDR1 is LGHDT and CDR2 YNNKEL (reference sequence). The CDR3 totals 15 residues. The V segment lost 4 bases and the J segment 5 bases; nucleotides outside the gene matches: 4. The sample consisted of peripheral blood. This chain connects TRBV3-1 (or the pseudogene TRBV3-2) to TRBJ2-2; 10 positions match TRBD2. This TCR was sampled from a human donor in a cohort sampled during active COVID-19. CDR3 nucleotide sequence: TGTGCCAGCAGCCCAAGCGGGGGGGCGACCGGGGAGCTGTTTTTT. It specifies CASSPSGGATGELFF.